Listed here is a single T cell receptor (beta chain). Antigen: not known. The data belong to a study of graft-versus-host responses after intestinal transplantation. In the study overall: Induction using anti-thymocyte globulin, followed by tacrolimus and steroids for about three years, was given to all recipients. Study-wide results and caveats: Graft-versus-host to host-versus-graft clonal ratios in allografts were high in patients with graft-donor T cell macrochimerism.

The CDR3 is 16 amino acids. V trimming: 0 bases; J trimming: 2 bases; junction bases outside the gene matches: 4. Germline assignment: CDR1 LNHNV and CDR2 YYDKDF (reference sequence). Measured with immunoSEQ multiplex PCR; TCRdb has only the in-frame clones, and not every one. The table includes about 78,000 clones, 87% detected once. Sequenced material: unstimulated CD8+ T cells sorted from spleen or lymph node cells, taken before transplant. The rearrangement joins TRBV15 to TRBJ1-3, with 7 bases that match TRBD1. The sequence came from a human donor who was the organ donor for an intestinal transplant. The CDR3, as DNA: TGTGCCACCAGCAGAGACCCGGGACAGCCTGGAAACACCATATATTTT. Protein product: CATSRDPGQPGNTIYF.